The present T cell receptor (beta chain) was sequenced within a study of OX40 agonist ivuxolimab in advanced cancers. Trimming pared 1 base from V and 6 bases from J, leaving 4 bases between. CDR3 length: 12 residues. CDR1 is SEHNR, CDR2 FQNEAQ, per germline (reference sequence). Produced via immunoSEQ multiplex PCR; TCRdb's table is partial and in-frame only. In the table there are about 64,000 clones, 88% of which are singletons. This sequence joins TRBV7-9 and TRBJ1-5; no clear D. The receptor comes from an adult with an advanced solid tumor such as melanoma, head and neck, liver or kidney cancer. The source was CD4+ or CD8+ T cells sorted from blood, collected in a trial of the OX40 agonist ivuxolimab. The CDR3 DNA reads TGTGCCAGCAGCTTAGACACTCAGCCCCAGCATTTT. As protein: CASSLDTQPQHF.